Listed here are 32 T cell receptor delta chains from one sample, sequenced in a study of gamma delta lymphoproliferative disorders and STAT genes. PBMCs from patients and controls supplied the genomic DNA for sequencing. TCRdb re-called the multiplex PCR reads with CATT. The data contain over a thousand delta-chain clones, approximately 3% of them seen just once; the ten biggest clones take up 64%. The specimen was blood. The receptors were sampled from a human donor with gamma-delta T-cell large granular lymphocyte leukemia.

About this clone itself: A read error likely explains why the TCRdb protein, taken from a much larger clone, differs from this DNA's translation at residue 18; the protein shown is translated from the DNA. The rearrangement uses TRDV1 and TRDJ1, with 12 bases identical to TRDD3. V trimming: 0 bases; J trimming: 6 bases; junction bases outside the gene matches: 23. The CDR3 is made up of 22 amino acids. CDR1 TSWWSYY and CDR2 QGS come from the germline V gene. CDR3 nucleotide sequence: TGTGCTCTTGGGGAACTCCGGCTTCCTGCGTACTGGGGGATACACCATGTCAATAAACTCATCTTT. It translates to CALGELRLPAYWGIHHVNKLIF.

Concerning this clone itself: A far larger clone differs by one base, so this is likely a read error. As DNA, the CDR3 is TGTGCTCTTAGGGTCACTGGGGCTAATAAACTCATCTTT. Its translation: CALRVTGANKLIF. J is TRDJ1 and V is TRDV1, with TRDD3 matching 7 bases. Germline V gene data show CDR1 as TSWWSYY and CDR2 as QGS. The CDR3 has 13 amino acids. With V trimmed by 8 bases and J by 6 bases, 9 bases remained unmatched.

By share, this clone ranks as medium-sized. No V gene call was produced; the J gene was TRDJ1; the D call of TRDD3 is as the table states it, not checked on the DNA. The CDR3 extends over 11 amino acids. This CDR3 reads CAGGYTDKLIF. The CDR3, as DNA: TGTGCCGGGGGATACACCGATAAACTCATCTTT.

This clone was found many times. This likely traces to a read error, being one base from a far larger clone. Other nucleotide sequences from this sample produce the same CDR3. The rearrangement uses TRDV1 and TRDJ1; 7 nucleotides match TRDD2. Germline CDR1 reads TSWWSYY; CDR2 reads QGS. This CDR3 comprises 15 residues. The CDR3 DNA reads as TGTGCTCTTGGGGTCCTTCCTCCGGGCGTACATAAACTTATCTTT. Translating gives CALGVLPPGVHKLIF.

This clone has a handful of counts. The protein TCRdb gives is from a much larger clone and does not agree with this DNA's translation at residue 11, likely a read error; the protein shown here comes from the DNA. The chain has TRAV38-2/DV8 and TRDJ1, with 9 positions matching TRDD2. Trimming removed 1 base from V and 2 bases from J; junction bases left unmatched: 21. Germline V gene sequence: CDR1 TSESDYY, CDR2 QEAYKQQN. This CDR3 has 21 amino acids. The CDR3 coding sequence is TGTGCTTATAGGAGCCCGGCCTTCCTACCGTGCTGGGGATCTCGTACCGATAAACTCATCTTT. Translation gives CAYRSPAFLPCWGSRTDKLIF.

There are a few counts of this clone. The DNA is left out, because the CDR3 cannot be placed on it with certainty; the CDR3 is given as TCRdb lists it. The V call is TRAV29/DV5, the J call TRDJ1; the D call in the table, TRDD3, was not verified against the DNA. CDR1 and CDR2 from the germline V gene are NSMFDY and ISSIKDK. Ends included, the CDR3 has 23 residues. CDR3 protein: CSVLLCSNFLVLGDLSYTDKLIF.

Judged by abundance, this clone is medium-sized (0.01 to 0.1%). This likely reflects a read error, since a far larger clone is one base away. The rearrangement joins TRDV1 to TRDJ1; 9 nucleotides match TRDD3. The CDR3 spans 15 residues. Germline lookup yields CDR1 TSWWSYY and CDR2 QGS. V shed 1 base and J 6 bases; nucleotides not matched to a gene: 6. For the CDR3, the DNA is TGTGCTCTTGGGGAACACACGGCTGGGGGATATAAACTCATCTTT. Its protein product is CALGEHTAGGYKLIF.

Note on this clone: It is likely a read error: a sequence one base away is far more abundant. This same CDR3 is encoded by further DNA sequences in the sample. The gene calls are TRDV1 and TRDJ1; 11 bases are a match to TRDD3. The germline gives CDR1 TSWWSYY, CDR2 QGS. The CDR3 runs 21 residues. The CDR3 nucleotides read TGCGCTCTTGGGGATCCTCCTAGGTACTGGGGGATAGGGCCCCACGCCGGTAAACTCATCTTT. Translated, it gives CALGDPPRYWGIGPHAGKLIF.

As to this clone: The TCRdb protein, from a much larger clone, departs from this DNA's translation at residue 13, likely by read error; the protein shown derives from the DNA. DNA for the CDR3: TGTGCTCTTGGGGAACACACGGCTGGGGGACATAAATTCATCTTT. Amino acid sequence: CALGEHTAGGHKFIF. This rearrangement joins TRDV1 to TRDJ1; 8 positions match TRDD3. In germline, CDR1 is TSWWSYY, CDR2 QGS. This CDR3 region has 15 residues.

This clone was counted only a few times. TCRdb records a much larger clone's protein for this DNA, with a difference at residue 8 that likely arises from a read error; the protein given is the translation of the DNA. The chain employs TRDV2 and TRDJ1; no reliable D call. V was cut by 0 bases and J by 0 bases, with 16 bases left in between. CDR3 length: 17 amino acids. Germline assignment: CDR1 GEAIGNYY and CDR2 EKD. The DNA of the CDR3 is TGTGCCTGTGACACCCTTACTGAGGGAACGTACACCGATAAACTCATCTTT. Its protein product is CACDTLTEGTYTDKLIF.

A note on this clone: It is likely a read error: a sequence one base away is far more abundant. It is unclear where the CDR3 begins or ends on the DNA, so no DNA is shown, and the CDR3 is as TCRdb lists it. This chain joins TRDV1 and TRDJ1; TRDD3 is the table's D call, not checked against the DNA. Germline V gives CDR1 TSWWSYY, CDR2 QGS. 17 amino acids form the CDR3, both terminal residues included. CDR3 protein: CALGENNLWGYTDKLIF.

This clone was found a few times. This probably arose from a read error, given a far larger clone one base away. This same CDR3 is encoded by further DNA sequences in the sample. The rearrangement joins TRDV1 to TRDJ1, with 8 bases identical to TRDD3. The trim removed 4 bases at V and 0 bases at J, leaving 25 bases unmatched. Germline loops: CDR1 TSWWSYY, CDR2 QGS. This CDR3 has 22 residues. In DNA, the CDR3 is TGTGCTCTTGGGGTACCCGTGATGCGGGTACTGGGGGCCTCAACATACACCGATAAACTCATCTTT. Its translation: CALGVPVMRVLGASTYTDKLIF.

A few counts support this clone. The chain employs TRDV2 and TRDJ1, with 8 bases fitting TRDD3. J was trimmed by 1 base and V by 0 bases; bases with no gene match: 9. The CDR3 is 17 residues long. Germline V gives CDR1 GEAIGNYY, CDR2 EKD. The CDR3 spells CACDTLVRDTFTDKLIF. DNA of the CDR3: TGTGCCTGTGACACCCTAGTGAGGGATACGTTCACCGATAAACTCATCTTT.

On this clone itself: TCRdb has a much larger clone's protein, which differs at residue 10 from the translation of this DNA, likely because of a read error; what is shown is the protein translated from the DNA. The J gene corresponds to TRDJ1; a V gene call is absent. There are 16 residues in the CDR3. The CDR3 spells CASPRRWGLATDKLIF. The DNA of the CDR3 is TGTGCCTCCCCCAGGAGGTGGGGGCTCGCTACCGATAAACTCATCTTT.

By frequency in the sample, this clone is large (0.1 to 1%). The sample holds other DNA sequences that translate to the same CDR3. This chain links TRDV1 with TRDJ1; 9 nucleotides line up with TRDD2. V lost 9 bases, J lost 0 bases, and 29 bases stayed unmatched. The CDR3 contains 22 residues. Germline loops: CDR1 TSWWSYY, CDR2 QGS. The CDR3 loop is CALGLPTGRLGLVIPHTDKLIF. The CDR3 nucleotides read TGTGCTCTGGGCCTTCCTACTGGGCGTCTGGGTCTGGTAATCCCTCACACCGATAAACTCATCTTT.

This clone has at least ten counts. A far bigger clonotype differs at one base, so this is likely a read error. The chain combines TRDV2 with TRDJ1; a possible D gene is TRDD3 (5 bases). Germline loops: CDR1 GEAIGNYY, CDR2 EKD. The CDR3 sequence is 18 residues long. CDR3 bases: TGTGCCTGTGACACCGTGAGACTGCTCGGATGGGGCACCGATAAACCCATCTTT. Its protein product is CACDTVRLLGWGTDKPIF.

Comments on this clone: The protein given by TCRdb reflects a much larger clone and differs at residue 12 from this DNA's translation, likely from a read error; the protein shown is the DNA's translation. The chain uses TRDV1 and TRDJ1; TRDD2 might be the D (6 bases). The V end lost 0 bases, the J end lost 1 base, and 24 bases lay between the germline ends. Looked up from germline, CDR1 is TSWWSYY and CDR2 is QGS. The CDR3 is 20 residues long. The CDR3 spells CALGELGESYWRSLTDKLIF. The CDR3 DNA reads TGTGCTCTTGGGGAACTAGGGGAATCCTACTGGAGGTCCCTCACCGATAAACTCATCTTT.

This clone was seen a few times. The V gene is TRDV1, the J gene TRDJ1; D unresolved. Germline loops: CDR1 TSWWSYY, CDR2 QGS. V dropped 0 bases and J dropped 0 bases, with 14 bases sitting between them. The CDR3 covers 17 residues. In DNA, the CDR3 is TGTGCTCTTGGGGAACTGGCCTTTATAACCTACACCGATAAACTCATCTTT. Translated: CALGELAFITYTDKLIF.

About this clone: TCRdb's listed protein matches a much larger clone and diverges from this DNA's translation at residue 3, likely through a read error; the protein shown comes from the DNA. V usage is TRAV38-2/DV8 and J usage is TRDJ1; 10 bases agree with TRDD3. CDR3 size: 21 residues. The V gene's germline CDR1 is TSESDYY and CDR2 QEAYKQQN. The CDR3 reads CANRSSTLFPYWGIRPDKLIF. The CDR3 coding sequence is TGTGCTAATAGGAGCTCGACACTATTCCCGTACTGGGGGATTCGGCCCGATAAACTCATCTTT.

On this clone: This likely came from a read error, as a far larger clone is one base away. Other DNA sequences in this specimen translate into the identical CDR3. The chain links TRDV1 to TRDJ1; maybe TRDD3 (7 bases). The CDR3 spans 18 residues. V lost 0 bases, J lost 3 bases, and 20 bases lay in between. The germline CDR1 and CDR2 sequences are TSWWSYY and QGS. This chain's CDR3 is CALGELLLRSGGSDKLIF. CDR3 DNA: TGTGCTCTTGGGGAACTCCTCCTACGTAGCGGGGGATCCGATAAACTCATCTTT.

V usage is TRDV1 and J usage is TRDJ1; 8 bases are a match to TRDD2. Germline V gene lookup returns CDR1 TSWWSYY and CDR2 QGS. V shed 0 bases, J shed 2 bases, and the junction held 20 bases outside the gene matches. CDR3 size: 21 residues. The CDR3 protein is CALGELRLPTLRWEKTDKLIF. DNA of the CDR3: TGTGCTCTTGGGGAACTACGTCTTCCTACCTTGCGGTGGGAGAAGACCGATAAACTCATCTTT.

In this sample, this clone turned up a few times. Since a far larger clone is one base different, this is likely a read error. The chain has TRAV29/DV5 and TRDJ1; TRDD3 matches at 11 bases. This CDR3 contains 23 residues. CDR1 is NSMFDY and CDR2 is ISSIKDK in the germline V gene. The CDR3 DNA follows: TGTGCAGCAGCTTCTCTGACTACTTCACCTTACTGGGGGATATATCCCTACACCGATAAACCCATCTTT. It translates to CAAASLTTSPYWGIYPYTDKPIF.

This clone was found a few times. With only one base between it and a far larger clone, this is likely a read error. Other DNA sequences in the sample encode the same CDR3. The chain links TRDV1 to TRDJ1, with TRDD3 matching over 8 bases. Germline V CDR1 and CDR2: TSWWSYY, QGS. The length of the CDR3 is 23 residues. V lost 0 bases and J lost 2; bases outside the gene matches: 26. CDR3 sequence reads: CALGELRGSGGYWGPRFTDKLIF. CDR3 coding DNA: TGTGCTCTTGGGGAACTACGAGGCTCGGGCGGGTACTGGGGGCCCAGGTTTACCGATAAACTCATCTTT.

Turning to this clone: The TCRdb protein comes from a much larger clone and disagrees with this DNA's translation at residue 21, likely due to a read error; the protein given here is derived from the DNA. This rearrangement joins TRDV1 to TRDJ1; 13 bases align to TRDD3. The CDR3 sequence is 23 residues long. Germline-derived CDR1 and CDR2 are TSWWSYY and QGS. The CDR3 region has the DNA TGTGCTCTTGGGGGTCCTAGATCCTACCCGTACTGGGGGATACGCACTTACACCGATAAACCCATCTTT. Translating it yields CALGGPRSYPYWGIRTYTDKPIF.

Worth noting for this clone: For this DNA, TCRdb reports the protein of a much larger clone, which diverges at residue 8, most likely from a read error; the protein presented here is translated directly from the DNA. The V gene lacks a call, and TRDJ1 is the J gene; no DNA check was done on the table's D call, TRDD3. The CDR3 covers 16 residues. The CDR3 loop is CASPRRWELTTDKLIF. The CDR3 DNA reads TGTGCCTCCCCCAGGAGGTGGGAGCTCACTACCGATAAACTCATCTTT.

This clone showed up just a few times. The protein given by TCRdb reflects a much larger clone and differs at residue 12 from this DNA's translation, likely from a read error; the protein shown is the DNA's translation. CDR3 in DNA: TGTGCTCTTGGGGAACCATTTCTACCCGGGGGCCCCTACACCGATAAACTCATCTTT. Translation: CALGEPFLPGGPYTDKLIF. The rearrangement joins TRDV1 to TRDJ1; TRDD3 is a possible D gene (5 bases). CDR1 and CDR2 from the germline V gene are TSWWSYY and QGS. The ends were cut back, 1 base at V and 0 bases at J, with 21 bases in the middle. The CDR3 length is 19 residues.

Notes on this clone: Only one base separates this from a far larger clonotype, so it likely reflects a read error. The chain couples TRDV1 to TRDJ1, with 10 bases identical to TRDD3. The ends lost 3 bases at V and 3 bases at J; junction bases unmatched: 25. In germline, CDR1 is TSWWSYY, CDR2 QGS. The CDR3 loop spans 22 amino acids. The CDR3 spells CALGESFSPLLGDLSYADKLIF. CDR3 DNA: TGTGCTCTTGGGGAGTCCTTCTCCCCCTTACTGGGGGATCTTTCTTACGCCGATAAACTCATCTTT.

This clone is labeled medium-sized. It is likely a read error: a sequence one base away is far more abundant. The chain carries TRAV29/DV5 and TRDJ1; 10 positions agree with TRDD3. CDR1 is NSMFDY, CDR2 ISSIKDK, per germline. Unmatched junction bases numbered 11, after V lost 3 bases and J lost 0 bases. The CDR3 consists of 17 residues. DNA for the CDR3: TGTGCAGCAACTTCCCCGTACTGGGGGATCTACACCGATAAACTCATCTTT. Protein sequence: CAATSPYWGIYTDKLIF.

Regarding this clone: A far larger clone is off by one base, so a read error is likely. No DNA is shown, since the ends of the CDR3 on it are uncertain; the CDR3 is the one TCRdb lists. In the same sample, other DNA sequences code for this CDR3. The chain has TRAV29/DV5 and TRDJ2. CDR1 is NSMFDY and CDR2 is ISSIKDK in the germline V gene. The CDR3 extends over 16 residues, inclusive of both ends. The CDR3 sequence: CSVLLCSKRVTAQLFF.

About this clone: TCRdb pairs this DNA with a much larger clone's protein that differs at residue 15, likely a read error; the protein shown was translated from the DNA. The CDR3 region has the DNA TGTGCTCTTGGGGAAATCCTCCCGGTAGTTGCTGACTGGGGGGTACAGTCCGATAAACTCATCTTT. This gives the protein CALGEILPVVADWGVQSDKLIF. This chain links TRDV1 with TRDJ1; TRDD3 matches at 8 bases. The V and J ends lost 2 bases and 3 bases, in that order; junction bases with no gene match: 26. Germline CDR1 and CDR2: TSWWSYY and QGS. The CDR3 spans 22 residues.

This clone occurred a few times. TCRdb's protein for this DNA is that of a much larger clone and differs from the translation at residue 17, likely a read error; the protein shown is the DNA translation. The rearrangement joins TRDV3 to TRDJ1; TRDD2 is a possible D gene (7 bases). Germline lookup yields CDR1 TVYSNPD and CDR2 GDNSRS (reference sequence). The CDR3 length is 20 residues. The CDR3 loop reads CAFDLPSFSRGGPYTDNLIF. CDR3 DNA: TGTGCCTTCGATCTTCCTTCCTTCTCTAGGGGGGGACCCTACACCGATAATCTCATCTTT. The full variable domain, with the rest looked up from reference TRDV3 and TRDJ1, is CDKVTQSSPDQTVASGSEVVLLCTYDTVYSNPDLFWYRIRPDYSFQFVFYGDNSRSEGADFTQGRFSVKHILTQKAFHLVISPVRTEDSATYYCAFDLPSFSRGGPYTDNLIFGKGTRVTVEP.

The sample holds a few counts of this clone. The protein held in TCRdb is that of a much larger clone and does not match this DNA's translation at residue 14, likely because of a read error; the protein shown is translated from the DNA. V is TRDV1 and J is TRDJ1; 8 nucleotides agree with TRDD3. V trimming: 4 bases; J trimming: 0 bases; junction bases outside the gene matches: 25. CDR1 and CDR2 (germline): TSWWSYY, QGS. The CDR3 has 22 residues. The CDR3: CALGVPVMRVLGAPTYTDKLIF. Written as DNA, the CDR3 is TGTGCTCTTGGGGTACCCGTGATGCGGGTACTGGGGGCCCCAACGTACACCGATAAACTCATCTTT.